This entry concerns a single T cell receptor (beta chain). With 60 Vbeta and 13 Jbeta primers, the PCR was carried out. This table comes from immunoSEQ multiplex PCR, and its TCRdb copy is limited to in-frame clones, with some not included. The table lists 160,000 or so clones, roughly 75% of them singletons. The data are from a study of cytomegalovirus exposure and HLA in healthy donors. The junction had 12 bases not matched to a gene; V was cut back by 3 bases and J by 8 bases. Germline V CDR1 and CDR2: SGHDT, YYEEEE. The CDR3 extends over 16 amino acids. Sequencing was carried out using PBMCs. The chain recombines TRBV5-6 with TRBJ1-4; 8 bases match TRBD1. This TCR was sampled from a man aged 40-49 years in good health and CMV-seronegative. DNA for the CDR3: TGTGCCAGCAGCTCTTATACATGGTACAGGGGGGAAAAACTGTTTTTT. This encodes CASSSYTWYRGEKLFF. The full variable domain, with the rest looked up from reference TRBV5-6 and TRBJ1-4, is DAGVTQSPTHLIKTRGQQVTLRCSPKSGHDTVSWYQQALGQGPQFIFQYYEEEERQRGNFPDRFSGHQFPNYSSELNVNALLLGDSALYLCASSSYTWYRGEKLFFGSGTQLSVL.